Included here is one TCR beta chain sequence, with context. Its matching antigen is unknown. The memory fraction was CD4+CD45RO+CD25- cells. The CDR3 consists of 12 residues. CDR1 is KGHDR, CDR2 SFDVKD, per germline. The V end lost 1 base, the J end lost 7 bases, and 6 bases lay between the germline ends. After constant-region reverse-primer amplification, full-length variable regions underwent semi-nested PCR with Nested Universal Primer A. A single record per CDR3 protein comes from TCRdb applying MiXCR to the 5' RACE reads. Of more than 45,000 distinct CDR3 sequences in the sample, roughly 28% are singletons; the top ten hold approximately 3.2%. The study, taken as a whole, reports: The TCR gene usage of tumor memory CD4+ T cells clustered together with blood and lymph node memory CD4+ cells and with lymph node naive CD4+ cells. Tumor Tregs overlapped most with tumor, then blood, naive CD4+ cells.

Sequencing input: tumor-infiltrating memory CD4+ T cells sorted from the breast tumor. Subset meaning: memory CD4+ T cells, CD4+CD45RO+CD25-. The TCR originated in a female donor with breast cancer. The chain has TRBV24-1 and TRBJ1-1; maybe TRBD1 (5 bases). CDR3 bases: TGTGCCACCAGTGATTTCACAGGTGAAGCTTTCTTT. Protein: CATSDFTGEAFF.